Listed here are 14 T cell receptor beta chains from one sample, sequenced in a study of shared clonotypes between healthy human individuals. The assay was immunoSEQ multiplex PCR, and TCRdb's table has in-frame clones only and misses some. Among 2 million to 2.5 million clones listed, around 95% were seen once. The sequenced sample was naive CD4+ T cells sorted from blood. Noted subset: CD45RA+ positively selected. These receptors all stem from a man aged 18 to 29 in good health.

The chain joins TRBV30 to TRBJ1-1; D is undetermined. Germline CDR1 reads GTSNPN; CDR2 reads SVGIG (reference sequence). This CDR3 has 13 residues. Trimming removed 4 bases at V and 0 bases at J, with 9 bases between. As DNA, the CDR3 is TGTGCCTGGATCCGCGGACTGAACACTGAAGCTTTCTTT. Translating gives CAWIRGLNTEAFF.

This chain links TRBV7-8 with TRBJ1-6; TRBD1 might be the D (6 bases). Between the trimmed V and J ends, which lost 5 bases and 6 bases, there was a span of 20 bases. This CDR3 has 17 residues. Germline V CDR1 and CDR2: SGHVS, FQNEAQ. DNA of the CDR3: TGTGCCAGCAGCACCTCACAGGGAGGCTTTTCTAATTCACCCCTCCACTTT. Translation gives CASSTSQGGFSNSPLHF.

The chain recombines TRBV6-5 with TRBJ2-5, with a weak D call TRBD1 (5 bases). CDR1 is MNHEY, CDR2 SVGAGI, per germline. V was cut by 3 bases and J by 1 base, with 6 bases left in between. The CDR3 contains 13 residues. CDR3 sequence (DNA): TGTGCCAGCAGTTATGACAGCCAAGAGACCCAGTACTTC. Translation gives CASSYDSQETQYF.

The V call is TRBV7-2, the J call TRBJ2-3, with 9 nucleotides matching TRBD2. V lost 4 bases, J lost 7 bases, and 12 bases stayed unmatched. The CDR3 runs to 16 residues. Germline V gives CDR1 SGHTA, CDR2 FQGNSA. CDR3 residues: CASSSDPSGVPNTQYF. CDR3 bases: TGTGCCAGCAGCTCAGACCCTAGCGGGGTCCCAAATACGCAGTATTTT.

As to this clone: Other DNA sequences from this sample encode an identical CDR3 as well. V and J are TRBV7-2 and TRBJ1-1; perhaps TRBD1 as D (5 bases). In germline, CDR1 is SGHTA, CDR2 FQGNSA. V was pared by 2 bases and J by 5 bases, with 9 bases between. The CDR3 runs to 13 residues. Written as DNA, the CDR3 is TGTGCCAGCAGCTTACAGGGCGGGACTGAAGCTTTCTTT. It codes for CASSLQGGTEAFF.

The J gene is TRBJ1-1, the V gene TRBV9; D unresolved. CDR1 SGDLS and CDR2 YYNGEE come from the germline V gene. This CDR3 has 14 amino acids. Trimming pared 0 bases from V and 1 base from J, leaving 7 bases between. The CDR3 is CASSVDIANTEAFF. As DNA, the CDR3 is TGTGCCAGCAGCGTAGACATTGCGAACACTGAAGCTTTCTTT.

This chain connects TRBV23-1 to TRBJ1-2, with TRBD1 matching over 9 bases. TRBV23-1 is identified as an open reading frame with a role that is uncertain. This CDR3 has 13 residues. Trimming cost V 10 bases and J 2 bases; bases outside gene matches: 5. The CDR3 protein is CATRTGDNYGYTF. Written as DNA, the CDR3 is TGCGCCACCCGGACAGGGGACAACTATGGCTACACCTTC.

This clone was observed once. The rearrangement links TRBV18 to TRBJ2-5; 10 nucleotides line up with TRBD1. The CDR3 is 15 amino acids. CDR1 is KGHSH and CDR2 is LQKENI in the germline V gene. The V and J ends lost 5 bases and 4 bases, in that order; junction bases with no gene match: 7. The CDR3 reads CASSTRQGAVETQYF. The CDR3 bases are TGTGCCAGCTCAACGAGACAGGGGGCTGTAGAGACCCAGTACTTC.

The chain recombines TRBV4-1 with TRBJ2-5; D is unclear. This CDR3 has 16 amino acids. Germline CDR1 MGHRA, CDR2 YSYEKL. The germline V and J ends were trimmed by 0 bases and 0 bases, with 11 bases remaining between them. The CDR3 nucleotides read TGCGCCAGCAGCCAAGAAGGTGGGTTGTACCAAGAGACCCAGTACTTC. Its translation is CASSQEGGLYQETQYF.

The chain combines TRBV7-9 with TRBJ2-5, with D perhaps TRBD2 (6 bases). Trimming shortened V by 3 bases and J by 1 base, and 15 bases separated the two germline ends. Germline V lookup: CDR1 SEHNR, CDR2 FQNEAQ (reference sequence). The CDR3 is 16 amino acids. CDR3 DNA: TGTGCCAGCAGCTTTCGGGGGAAGGGGACCCAAGAGACCCAGTACTTC. It encodes CASSFRGKGTQETQYF.

This clone was observed once. The V gene is TRBV10-3, the J gene TRBJ2-1, with TRBD2 matching over 8 bases. V dropped 6 bases and J dropped 4; count of bases not matched to a gene: 5. The germline gives CDR1 ENHRY, CDR2 SYGVKD. This CDR3 has 14 amino acids. The CDR3 region is CAIRGTSGYNEQFF. In DNA form, the CDR3 reads TGTGCCATCAGGGGGACTAGTGGGTACAATGAGCAGTTCTTC.

The V and J genes are TRBV19 and TRBJ2-3; D is perhaps TRBD2 (5 bases). Trimming cost V 5 bases and J 1 base, with 7 bases left between them. This CDR3 spans 13 amino acids. Germline loops: CDR1 LNHDA, CDR2 SQIVND (reference sequence). CDR3 protein: CASSHGGTDTQYF. The CDR3 region has the DNA TGTGCCAGTAGTCACGGGGGCACAGATACGCAGTATTTT. The whole variable domain, filled in from reference TRBV19 and TRBJ2-3, reads DGGITQSPKYLFRKEGQNVTLSCEQNLNHDAMYWYRQDPGQGLRLIYYSQIVNDFQKGDIAEGYSVSREKKESFPLTVTSAQKNPTAFYLCASSHGGTDTQYFGPGTRLTVL.

The chain couples TRBV2 to TRBJ2-6, with no clear D. The length of the CDR3 is 13 residues. V lost 7 bases to trimming and J lost 4 bases, with 8 bases between them. Germline V gene sequence: CDR1 SNHLY, CDR2 FYNNEI. This chain's CDR3 is CASTNNGANVLTF. CDR3 sequence (DNA): TGTGCCAGCACCAACAACGGGGCCAACGTCCTGACTTTC. Together with reference TRBV2 and TRBJ2-6, the CDR3 gives the full variable domain: EPEVTQTPSHQVTQMGQEVILRCVPISNHLYFYWYRQILGQKVEFLVSFYNNEISEKSEIFDDQFSVERPDGSNFTLKIRSTKLEDSAMYFCASTNNGANVLTFGAGSRLTVL.

This chain connects TRBV7-9 to TRBJ1-6, with 7 bases matching TRBD1. This CDR3 has 15 amino acids. Germline trimming cut 5 bases from V and 7 bases from J; bases unmatched to any gene: 8. Germline lookup yields CDR1 SEHNR and CDR2 FQNEAQ (reference sequence). The CDR3 DNA reads TGTGCCAGCAGCCCGACAGGGTATGGAAATTCACCCCTCCACTTT. Amino acids: CASSPTGYGNSPLHF.